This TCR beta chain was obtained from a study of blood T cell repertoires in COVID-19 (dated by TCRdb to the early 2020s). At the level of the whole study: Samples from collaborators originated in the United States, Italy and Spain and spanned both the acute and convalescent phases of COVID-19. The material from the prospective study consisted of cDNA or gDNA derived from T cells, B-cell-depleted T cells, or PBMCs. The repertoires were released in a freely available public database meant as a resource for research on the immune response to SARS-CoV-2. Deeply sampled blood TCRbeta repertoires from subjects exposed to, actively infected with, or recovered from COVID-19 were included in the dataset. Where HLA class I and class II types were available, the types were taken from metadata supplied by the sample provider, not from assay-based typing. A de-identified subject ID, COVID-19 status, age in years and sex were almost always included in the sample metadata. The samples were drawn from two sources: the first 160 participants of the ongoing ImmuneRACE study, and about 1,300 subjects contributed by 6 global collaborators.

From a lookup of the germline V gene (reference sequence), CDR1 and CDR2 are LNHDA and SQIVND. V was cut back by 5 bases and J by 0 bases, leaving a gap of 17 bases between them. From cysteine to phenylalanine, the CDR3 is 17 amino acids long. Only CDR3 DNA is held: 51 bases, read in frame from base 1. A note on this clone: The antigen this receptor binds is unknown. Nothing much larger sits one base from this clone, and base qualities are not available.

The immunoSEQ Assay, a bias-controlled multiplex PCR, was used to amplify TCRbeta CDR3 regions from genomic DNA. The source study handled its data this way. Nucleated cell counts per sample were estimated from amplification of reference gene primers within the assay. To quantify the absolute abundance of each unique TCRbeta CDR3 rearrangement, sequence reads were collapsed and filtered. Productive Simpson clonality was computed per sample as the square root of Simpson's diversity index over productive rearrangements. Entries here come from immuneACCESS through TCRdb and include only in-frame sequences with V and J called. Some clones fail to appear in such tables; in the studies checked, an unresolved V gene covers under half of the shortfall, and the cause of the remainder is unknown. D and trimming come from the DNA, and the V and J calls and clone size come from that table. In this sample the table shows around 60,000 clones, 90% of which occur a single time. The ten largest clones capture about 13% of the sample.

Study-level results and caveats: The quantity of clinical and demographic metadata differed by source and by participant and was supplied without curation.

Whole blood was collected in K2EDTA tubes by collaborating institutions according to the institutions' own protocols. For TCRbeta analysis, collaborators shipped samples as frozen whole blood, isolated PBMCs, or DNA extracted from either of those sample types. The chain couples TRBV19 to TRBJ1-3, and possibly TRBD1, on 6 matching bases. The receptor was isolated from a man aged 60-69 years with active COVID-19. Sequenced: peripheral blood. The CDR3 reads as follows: CASSPRPGTSSGNTIYF. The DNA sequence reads TGTGCCAGTAGTCCACGCCCCGGGACAAGCTCTGGAAACACCATATATTTT.